The sequence of this T cell receptor (beta chain) was determined in a study of cytomegalovirus exposure and HLA in healthy donors. Study results and limitations: Data from an earlier analysis indicated that most TCR beta V segments were productive either about 87% or about 30% of the time. Listed as cytomegalovirus-associated were 150 or so TCR beta chains. Highly shared sequence variants in one cluster were likely a sequencing artifact.

As concerns this clone: Its antigen is not known.

Both 60 Vbeta primers and 13 Jbeta primers went into the PCR. Some clones are missing from TCRdb's copy, which holds only in-frame ones; the method was immunoSEQ multiplex PCR. This sample has about 180,000 clones, with around four fifths found just once. Each donor was nominally healthy when sampled (though unrecorded immune exposures were likely). Trimming pared 4 bases from V and 4 bases from J, leaving 13 bases between. This CDR3 region has 14 residues. Germline V gene data show CDR1 as LNHNV and CDR2 as YYDKDF (reference sequence). The chain uses TRBV15 and TRBJ1-1, with D perhaps matching TRBD1 (5 bases). Sequencing was performed on PBMCs. The source is a man aged 30-40 years in good health and CMV-seronegative. In DNA form, the CDR3 reads TGTGCCACCAGCACACAGGAAAGAGGCACTGAAGCTTTCTTT. This gives the protein CATSTQERGTEAFF.